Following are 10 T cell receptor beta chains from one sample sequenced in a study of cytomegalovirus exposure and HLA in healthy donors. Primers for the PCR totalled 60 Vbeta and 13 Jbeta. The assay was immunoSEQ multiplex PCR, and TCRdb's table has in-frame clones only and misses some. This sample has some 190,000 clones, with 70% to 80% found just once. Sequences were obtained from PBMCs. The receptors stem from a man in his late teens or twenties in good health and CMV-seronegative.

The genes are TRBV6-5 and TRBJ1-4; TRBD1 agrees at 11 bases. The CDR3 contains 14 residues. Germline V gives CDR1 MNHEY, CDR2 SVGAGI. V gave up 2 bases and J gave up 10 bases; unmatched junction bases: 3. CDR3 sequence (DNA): TGTGCCAGCAGTTACCCGGGACAGGGGGGAAAACTGTTTTTT. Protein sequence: CASSYPGQGGKLFF.

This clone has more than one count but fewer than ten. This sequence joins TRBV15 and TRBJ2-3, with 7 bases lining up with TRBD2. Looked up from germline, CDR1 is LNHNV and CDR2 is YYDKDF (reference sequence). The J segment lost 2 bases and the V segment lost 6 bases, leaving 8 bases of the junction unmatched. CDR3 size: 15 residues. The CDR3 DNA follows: TGTGCCACCAGTTCTAATGCGGGGGTCACAGATACGCAGTATTTT. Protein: CATSSNAGVTDTQYF.

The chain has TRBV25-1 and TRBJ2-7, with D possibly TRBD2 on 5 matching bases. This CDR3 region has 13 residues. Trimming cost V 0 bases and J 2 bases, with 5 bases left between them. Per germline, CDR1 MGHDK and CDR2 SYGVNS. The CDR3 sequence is CASSEYGTYEQYF. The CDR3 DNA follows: TGTGCCAGCAGTGAATACGGGACCTACGAGCAGTACTTC.

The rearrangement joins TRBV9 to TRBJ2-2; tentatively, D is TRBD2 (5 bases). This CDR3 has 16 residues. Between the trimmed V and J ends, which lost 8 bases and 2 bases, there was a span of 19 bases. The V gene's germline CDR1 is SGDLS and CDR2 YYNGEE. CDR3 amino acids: CASARGPAGNTGELFF. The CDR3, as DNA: TGTGCCAGTGCCCGTGGGCCCGCGGGTAACACCGGGGAGCTGTTTTTT.

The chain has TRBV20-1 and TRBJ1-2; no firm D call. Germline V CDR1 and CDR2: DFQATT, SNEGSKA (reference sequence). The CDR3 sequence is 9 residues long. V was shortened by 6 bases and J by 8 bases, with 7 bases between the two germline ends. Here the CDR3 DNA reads TGCAGTGCCACGAGGGGCTACACCTTC. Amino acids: CSATRGYTF.

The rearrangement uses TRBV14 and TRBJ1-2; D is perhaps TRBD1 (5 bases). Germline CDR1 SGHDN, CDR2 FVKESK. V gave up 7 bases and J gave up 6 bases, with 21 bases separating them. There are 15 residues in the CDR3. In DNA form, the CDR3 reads TGTGCCAGCACCCCTGAAGGGGTTCTTAGAGATGGCTACACCTTC. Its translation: CASTPEGVLRDGYTF.

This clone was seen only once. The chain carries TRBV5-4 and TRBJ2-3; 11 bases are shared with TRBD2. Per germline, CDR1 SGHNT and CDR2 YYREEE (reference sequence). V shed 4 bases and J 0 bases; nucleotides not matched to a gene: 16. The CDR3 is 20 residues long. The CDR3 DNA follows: TGTGCCAGCAGCGGGACGGGAAAGACTAGCGGGGAGGGTAGCACAGATACGCAGTATTTT. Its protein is CASSGTGKTSGEGSTDTQYF.

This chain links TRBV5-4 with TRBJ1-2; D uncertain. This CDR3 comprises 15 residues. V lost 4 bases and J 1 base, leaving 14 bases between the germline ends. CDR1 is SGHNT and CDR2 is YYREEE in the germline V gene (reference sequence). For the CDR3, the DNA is TGTGCCAGCAGCCTGCTGACCGGGATTAACTATGGCTACACCTTC. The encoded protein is CASSLLTGINYGYTF.

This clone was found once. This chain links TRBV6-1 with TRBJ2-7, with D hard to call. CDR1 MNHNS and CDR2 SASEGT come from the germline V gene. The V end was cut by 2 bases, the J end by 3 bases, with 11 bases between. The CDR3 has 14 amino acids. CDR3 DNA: TGTGCCAGCAGTGAAACTGCCGATAGCTACGAGCAGTACTTC. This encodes CASSETADSYEQYF.

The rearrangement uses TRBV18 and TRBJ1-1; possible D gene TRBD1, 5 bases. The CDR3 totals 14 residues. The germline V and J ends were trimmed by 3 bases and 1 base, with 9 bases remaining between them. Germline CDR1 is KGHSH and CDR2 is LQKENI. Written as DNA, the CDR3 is TGTGCCAGCTCACCCACGACAGCGAACACTGAAGCTTTCTTT. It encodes CASSPTTANTEAFF. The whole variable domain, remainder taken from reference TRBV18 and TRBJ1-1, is NAGVMQNPRHLVRRRGQEARLRCSPMKGHSHVYWYRQLPEEGLKFMVYLQKENIIDESGMPKERFSAEFPKEGPSILRIQQVVRGDSAAYFCASSPTTANTEAFFGQGTRLTVV.